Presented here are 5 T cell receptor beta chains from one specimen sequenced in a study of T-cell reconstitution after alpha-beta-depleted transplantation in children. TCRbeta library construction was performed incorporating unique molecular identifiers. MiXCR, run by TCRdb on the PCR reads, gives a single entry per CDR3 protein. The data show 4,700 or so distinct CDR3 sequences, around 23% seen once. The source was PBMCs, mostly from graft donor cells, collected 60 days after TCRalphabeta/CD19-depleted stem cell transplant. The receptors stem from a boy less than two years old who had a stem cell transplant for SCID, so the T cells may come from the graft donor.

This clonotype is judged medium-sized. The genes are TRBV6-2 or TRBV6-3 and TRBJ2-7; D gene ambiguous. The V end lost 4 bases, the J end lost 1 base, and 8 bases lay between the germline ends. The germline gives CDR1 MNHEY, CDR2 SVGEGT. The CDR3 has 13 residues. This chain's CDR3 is CASSLSASYEQYF. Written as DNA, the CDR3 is TGTGCCAGCAGTTTGTCCGCTTCCTACGAGCAGTACTTC.

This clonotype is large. This chain's CDR3 is CASSSPGGGQETQYF. For the CDR3, the DNA is TGTGCCAGCAGCTCCCCGGGGGGAGGCCAAGAGACCCAGTACTTC. The chain has TRBV7-6 and TRBJ2-5, with 7 nucleotides matching TRBD2. There are 15 residues in the CDR3. After removal of 4 bases from V and 1 base from J, the junction contained 6 bases not matched to a gene. The germline V gene encodes CDR1 SGHVS and CDR2 FNYEAQ.

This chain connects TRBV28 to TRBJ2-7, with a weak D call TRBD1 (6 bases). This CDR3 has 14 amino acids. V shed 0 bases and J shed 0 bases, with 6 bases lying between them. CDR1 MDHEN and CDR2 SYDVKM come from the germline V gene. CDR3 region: CASSLWDSSYEQYF. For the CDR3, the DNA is TGTGCCAGCAGTTTATGGGACAGCTCCTACGAGCAGTACTTC.

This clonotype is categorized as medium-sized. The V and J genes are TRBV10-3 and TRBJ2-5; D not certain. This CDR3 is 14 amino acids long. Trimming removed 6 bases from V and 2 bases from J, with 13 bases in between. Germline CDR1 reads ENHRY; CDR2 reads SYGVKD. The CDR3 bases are TGTGCCATCAGGACATCGCTTAGTCAAGAGACCCAGTACTTC. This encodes CAIRTSLSQETQYF.

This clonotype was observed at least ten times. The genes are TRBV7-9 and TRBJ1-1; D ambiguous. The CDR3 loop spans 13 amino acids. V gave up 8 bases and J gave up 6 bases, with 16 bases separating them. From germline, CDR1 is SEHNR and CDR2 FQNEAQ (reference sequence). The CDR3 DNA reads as TGTGCCAGCGGCTCGGGGAATAAGGCTGAAGCTTTCTTT. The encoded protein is CASGSGNKAEAFF.